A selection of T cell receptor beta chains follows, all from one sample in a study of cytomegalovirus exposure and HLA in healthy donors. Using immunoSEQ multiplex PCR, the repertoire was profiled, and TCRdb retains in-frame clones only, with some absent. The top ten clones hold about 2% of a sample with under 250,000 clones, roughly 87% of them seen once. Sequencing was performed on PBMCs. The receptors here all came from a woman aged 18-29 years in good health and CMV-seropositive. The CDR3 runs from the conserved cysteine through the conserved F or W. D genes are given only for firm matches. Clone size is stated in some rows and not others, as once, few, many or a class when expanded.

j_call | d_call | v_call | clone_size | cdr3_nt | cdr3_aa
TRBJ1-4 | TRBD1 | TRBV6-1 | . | TGTGCCAGCAGTGCCTCGACAGGGGGCAATGAAAAACTGTTTTTT | CASSASTGGNEKLFF
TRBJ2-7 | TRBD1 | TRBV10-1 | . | TGCGCCAGCAGTGGTATTCTCGGGACAGGGTCCTACGAGCAGTACTTC | CASSGILGTGSYEQYF
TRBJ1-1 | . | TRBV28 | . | TGTGCCAGCAGTTTAAGGTTCCGGCTCGGGACTGAAGCTTTCTTT | CASSLRFRLGTEAFF
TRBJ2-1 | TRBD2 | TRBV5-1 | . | TGCGCCAGCAGGCTGTCCGGGACTAGCGCCAGCTCCTACAATGAGCAGTTCTTC | CASRLSGTSASSYNEQFF
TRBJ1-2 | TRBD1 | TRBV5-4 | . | TGTGCCAGCAGCTGGCCGGCATGGGACAGGGAAAATGACTATGGCTACACCTTC | CASSWPAWDRENDYGYTF
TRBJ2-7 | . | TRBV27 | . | TGTGCCAGCAGAACCGGAGCGTCGCCCTCCTACGAGCAGTACTTC | CASRTGASPSYEQYF
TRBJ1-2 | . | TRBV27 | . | TGTGCCAGCAGCCAAAGGGGGGGGGTTATAGACTTCTATGGCTACACCTTC | CASSQRGGVIDFYGYTF
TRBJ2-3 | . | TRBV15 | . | TGTGCCACCAGCGGCCTTACGGGGTGGGCCACAGATACGCAGTATTTT | CATSGLTGWATDTQYF
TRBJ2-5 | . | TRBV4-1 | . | TGCGCCACGGGGGACTGGAAAAAGAAAGAGACCCAGTACTTC | CATGDWKKKETQYF
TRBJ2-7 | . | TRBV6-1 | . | TGTGCCAGCAGTGAAACCCCTAGTGGCTACGAGCAGTACTTC | CASSETPSGYEQYF
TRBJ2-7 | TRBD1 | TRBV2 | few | TGTGCCAGCACCAAGGGACAGGGAGACTACGAGCAGTACTTC | CASTKGQGDYEQYF
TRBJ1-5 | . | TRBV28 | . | TGTGCCAGCAGTTCCTCAGAGGGCGCCGGCAATCAGCCCCAGCATTTT | CASSSSEGAGNQPQHF
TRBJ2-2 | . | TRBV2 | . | TGTGCCAGCAGTAAACAGGCGAACACCGGGGAGCTGTTTTTT | CASSKQANTGELFF
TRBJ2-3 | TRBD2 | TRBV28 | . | TGTGCCAGCAGTCCCCTGACTAGCGGGGAGGACACAGATACGCAGTATTTT | CASSPLTSGEDTDTQYF
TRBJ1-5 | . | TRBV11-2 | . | TGTGCCAGCAGCTTTCTACCCGGAGGCAATCAGCCCCAGCATTTT | CASSFLPGGNQPQHF
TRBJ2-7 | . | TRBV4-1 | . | TGCGCCAGCAGCCTAAGCGGTAGCTCCTACGAGCAGTACTTC | CASSLSGSSYEQYF
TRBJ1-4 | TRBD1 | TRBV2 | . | TGTGCCAGCAAGGTGGGCAGGGGGAACGAAAAACTGTTTTTT | CASKVGRGNEKLFF